These T cell receptor beta chains were read from a single sample in a study of T cell responses to AZD1222 COVID-19 vaccine. The protocol was immunoSEQ multiplex PCR, while the TCRdb copy is restricted to in-frame clones and leaves out a portion. Of roughly 140,000 clones in the sample, around 93% are singletons; the top ten hold 4.5% to 5.5%. The material was peripheral blood, obtained on day 0 of AZD1222 vaccination. All receptors derive from an adult in good health. Each CDR3 is given with its conserved first and last residue. The D gene is left open where the match is weak. Some rows mark clone size as missing; the rest say once, few, many or name a class of expanded clone.

TRBV6-1	.	TRBJ2-5	TRBD1	CASSEGDRGLETQYF	TGTGCCAGCAGTGAAGGGGACAGGGGGCTAGAGACCCAGTACTTC
TRBV7-8	.	TRBJ2-6	.	CASSRARRNSGANVLTF	TGTGCCAGCAGCCGAGCTCGGCGGAACTCTGGGGCCAACGTCCTGACTTTC
TRBV6-2/TRBV6-3	.	TRBJ2-2	TRBD1	CASSRDRARGGELFF	TGTGCCAGCAGTCGTGACAGGGCGAGGGGCGGGGAGCTGTTTTTT
TRBV5-1	.	TRBJ1-1	.	CATSLGRGDVAFF	TGCGCCACCTCTTTGGGCAGGGGAGACGTAGCTTTCTTT
TRBV7-9	.	TRBJ2-1	TRBD2	CASGQGLAGLSSYNEQFF	TGTGCCAGCGGTCAGGGACTAGCGGGTTTGAGCTCCTACAATGAGCAGTTCTTC
TRBV6-5	.	TRBJ1-6	TRBD1	CASSPRDRGRSPLHF	TGTGCCAGCAGCCCAAGGGACAGGGGTCGATCACCCCTCCACTTT
TRBV20-1	.	TRBJ1-1	.	CSATENTEAFF	TGCAGTGCCACAGAGAACACTGAAGCTTTCTTT
TRBV19	.	TRBJ1-6	.	CASSMLTEDSPLHF	TGTGCCAGTAGTATGTTGACAGAGGATTCACCCCTCCACTTT
TRBV2	.	TRBJ2-7	.	CASLRGVSYEQYF	TGTGCCAGCCTCAGAGGGGTCTCCTACGAGCAGTACTTC
TRBV11-2	.	TRBJ2-7	.	CASSNHGPSYEQYF	TGTGCCAGCAGTAATCATGGTCCTTCCTACGAGCAGTACTTC
TRBV5-1	once	TRBJ2-7	.	CASSPYREVGEQYF	TGCGCCAGCAGCCCTTACAGGGAAGTGGGCGAGCAGTACTTC
TRBV27	.	TRBJ1-2	TRBD1	CASSPGQGGYGYTF	TGTGCCAGCAGTCCAGGACAGGGTGGCTATGGCTACACCTTC
TRBV4-1	.	TRBJ1-1	TRBD1	CASSPPGQGTFF	TGCGCCAGCAGCCCTCCGGGACAGGGGACTTTCTTT
TRBV23-1	.	TRBJ1-2	.	CASSQSDGYTF	TGCGCCAGCAGTCAATCAGATGGCTACACCTTC
TRBV11-2	.	TRBJ2-1	.	CASSLLFSGQGNEQFF	TGTGCCAGCAGCTTACTCTTTTCGGGACAAGGCAATGAGCAGTTCTTC
TRBV9	.	TRBJ2-7	.	CASSVAPLSSYEQYF	TGTGCCAGCAGCGTAGCACCGCTGAGCTCCTACGAGCAGTACTTC
TRBV6-2/TRBV6-3	.	TRBJ1-1	.	CASSDLRGNTEAFF	TGTGCCAGCAGTGATCTCAGGGGAAACACTGAAGCTTTCTTT
TRBV29-1	.	TRBJ1-1	.	CSSTYRDTEAFF	TGCAGCTCAACCTACCGGGACACTGAAGCTTTCTTT
TRBV7-6	.	TRBJ2-7	TRBD2	CASSSGLAGGTYEQYF	TGTGCCAGCAGCTCGGGACTAGCGGGAGGAACCTACGAGCAGTACTTC
TRBV5-3	once	TRBJ2-1	.	CARSREYLVDEQFF	TGTGCCAGAAGTCGGGAGTATCTAGTGGATGAGCAGTTCTTC
TRBV20-1	.	TRBJ2-1	.	CSASWGLFYNEQFF	TGCAGTGCTAGTTGGGGTCTGTTCTACAATGAGCAGTTCTTC
TRBV14	.	TRBJ2-7	.	CASSQEGSGLLEKQYF	TGTGCCAGCAGCCAAGAAGGTTCTGGCCTACTGGAAAAGCAGTACTTC
TRBV27	once	TRBJ2-7	TRBD1	CASSPGTGLSYEQYF	TGTGCCAGCAGTCCCGGGACAGGATTATCCTACGAGCAGTACTTC